Shown below are 25 T cell receptor beta chains from a single sample sequenced in a study of prognosis after radiotherapy for stage I lung cancer. Two-round multiplex PCR, the amplification method, yielded TCR beta CDR3 from genomic DNA. Round one of PCR was performed, and it used primers specific to each TRBV and TRBJ gene. Via MiXCR, TCRdb re-called the multiplex PCR reads, giving one row per CDR3 protein. The sample consists of about 16,000 distinct CDR3 sequences, around 45% of them appearing once. Sequenced material: PBMCs, taken before or after stereotactic body radiation therapy (not recorded which). These receptors originate from a donor at least 50 years old with non-small cell lung cancer.

This clonotype was seen ten or more times. This rearrangement joins TRBV7-6 to TRBJ2-6; D is unresolved. The CDR3 covers 13 residues. V dropped 5 bases and J dropped 3 bases, with 5 bases sitting between them. Germline V gene lookup returns CDR1 SGHVS and CDR2 FNYEAQ. The CDR3 nucleotides are TGTGCCAGCAGCAGAGGTGGGGCCAACGTCCTGACTTTC. Amino acid sequence: CASSRGGANVLTF.

In the case of this clonotype: A far larger clone is one base from this, pointing to a likely read error. The rearrangement joins TRBV6-8 to TRBJ2-7; possibly TRBD2 for D (6 bases). Deletions cut 2 bases from V and 0 bases from J, with 14 bases between. The CDR3 covers 16 residues. The germline CDR1 and CDR2 sequences are MNHGY and SAAAGT. CDR3 nucleotides: TGTGCCAGCAGTTACATCCTCCGGGGGAACTCCTACGAGCAGTACTTC. Amino acid sequence: CASSYILRGNSYEQYF.

At least ten counts were recorded for this clonotype. V is TRBV7-8 and J is TRBJ2-7; tentatively, D is TRBD1 (5 bases). CDR1 and CDR2 (germline): SGHVS, FQNEAQ. Trimming took 6 bases from V and 6 from J, leaving 18 bases between them. The CDR3 is 14 residues long. The CDR3 DNA reads as TGTGCCAGCAGTAAGGTAGACAGTCTTTCCGAGCAGTACTTC. Amino acid sequence: CASSKVDSLSEQYF.

Turning to this clonotype: Possible read error: a much larger clone is one base away. This sequence joins TRBV6-1 and TRBJ2-1; 11 bases match TRBD2. This CDR3 is 18 amino acids long. CDR1 is MNHNS, CDR2 SASEGT, per germline. V trimming: 6 bases; J trimming: 0 bases; junction bases outside the gene matches: 10. CDR3 coding DNA: TGTGCCAGCAGCGCCGGGACTAGCGGCCAGGGCTCCTACAATGAGCAGTTCTTC. It codes for CASSAGTSGQGSYNEQFF.

The chain couples TRBV25-1 to TRBJ2-1; possibly TRBD1 for D (7 bases). V lost 7 bases, J lost 8 bases, and 18 bases lay in between. Germline CDR1 MGHDK, CDR2 SYGVNS. This CDR3 contains 14 residues. CDR3 residues: CASTVGGGGDEQFF. The DNA of the CDR3 is TGTGCCAGCACTGTAGGAGGAGGGGGCGATGAGCAGTTCTTC.

The chain carries TRBV6-2 or TRBV6-3 and TRBJ2-5, with 10 bases that match TRBD1. The CDR3 length is 14 residues. With V trimmed by 5 bases and J by 5 bases, 5 bases remained unmatched. The germline V gene has CDR1 MNHEY and CDR2 SVGEGT. The CDR3 protein is CASSDRGREETQYF. The CDR3, as DNA: TGTGCCAGCAGTGACAGGGGGCGGGAGGAGACCCAGTACTTC.

The chain uses TRBV6-2 or TRBV6-3 and TRBJ2-7; TRBD2 matches 8 bases. Unmatched junction bases numbered 13, after V lost 5 bases and J lost 7 bases. CDR3 length equals 15 residues. Germline V gene data show CDR1 as MNHEY and CDR2 as SVGEGT. CDR3 bases: TGTGCCAGCAGTAATACCGGGACTAGAGGGCCAGAGCAGTACTTC. This translates into CASSNTGTRGPEQYF.

This clonotype was seen a few times. Given a much more abundant clone one base away, this may be a read error. This CDR3 fails to terminate in the conserved phenylalanine or tryptophan, so it likely reflects a read error. This chain joins TRBV29-1 and TRBJ2-7, with a tentative D call TRBD2 (6 bases). The ends were cut back, 4 bases at V and 7 bases at J, with 23 bases in the middle. The CDR3 contains 15 residues. Germline V gene data show CDR1 as SQVTM and CDR2 as ANQGSEA. The CDR3 coding sequence is TGCAGCGTTGTGGCGAGTGGAGGGGAGAGGGCGGAGCAGTACCTC. Its translation is CSVVASGGERAEQYL.

As for this clonotype: A junction end diverges from the germline sequence, so it may reflect a read error. The J gene is TRBJ2-1, the V gene TRBV9; no clear D. Germline loops: CDR1 SGDLS, CDR2 YYNGEE. This CDR3 has 15 amino acids. Here the CDR3 DNA reads TGTGACAGCAGCGTAGAAGGTGCTTGGCCCAATGAGCAGTTCTTC. Translation gives CDSSVEGAWPNEQFF.

Ten or more counts support this clonotype. The rearrangement uses TRBV9 and TRBJ2-2; weak D call: TRBD1 (5 bases). Germline CDR1 and CDR2: SGDLS and YYNGEE. This CDR3 is built from 13 residues. Deletions cut 1 base from V and 4 bases from J, with 5 bases between. For the CDR3, the DNA is TGTGCCAGCAGCGTACAGGGCACCGGGGAGCTGTTTTTT. This translates into CASSVQGTGELFF.

This clonotype was counted many times. The CDR3 loop reads CAWSVRGTLGEKLFF. The DNA for the CDR3 is TGTGCCTGGAGTGTACGAGGGACATTAGGGGAAAAACTGTTTTTT. V and J are TRBV30 and TRBJ1-4; D is possibly TRBD1 (6 bases). Between the trimmed V and J ends, which lost 0 bases and 8 bases, there was a span of 16 bases. Per germline, CDR1 GTSNPN and CDR2 SVGIG (reference sequence). The CDR3 is made up of 15 amino acids. Combining the CDR3 with reference TRBV30 and TRBJ1-4 gives the whole variable domain SQTIHQWPATLVQPVGSPLSLECTVEGTSNPNLYWYRQAAGRGLQLLFYSVGIGQISSEVPQNLSASRPQDRQFILSSKKLLLSDSGFYLCAWSVRGTLGEKLFFGSGTQLSVL.

As regards this clonotype: A read error may be the cause here, since a much bigger clone is one base away. The chain links TRBV6-4 to TRBJ1-4, with D hard to call. From germline, CDR1 is MRHNA and CDR2 SNTAGT. Trimming took 7 bases from V and 7 from J, leaving 13 bases between them. The CDR3 is 13 residues long. This CDR3 is CASIVTPGEKLFF. DNA for the CDR3: TGTGCCAGCATCGTGACGCCCGGTGAAAAACTGTTTTTT.

The gene calls are TRBV24-1 and TRBJ2-5, with 13 bases aligning to TRBD2. The J call may be faulty, since TRBJ2-1 better matches the DNA end. The CDR3 spans 17 residues. The germline gives CDR1 KGHDR, CDR2 SFDVKD. The CDR3 region has the DNA TGTGCCACCAGTGACCTCGGACTAGCGGGAGAGAACAATGAGCAGTTCTTC. Translating gives CATSDLGLAGENNEQFF.

The rearrangement joins TRBV2 to TRBJ1-4; D ambiguous. The V end was cut by 6 bases, the J end by 7 bases, with 15 bases between. CDR1 and CDR2 from the germline V gene are SNHLY and FYNNEI. This CDR3 contains 14 residues. CDR3: CASSYDEGSEKLFF. The CDR3 DNA reads as TGTGCCAGCAGCTACGACGAAGGAAGTGAAAAACTGTTTTTT. The full variable domain, in which reference TRBV2 and TRBJ1-4 provide the parts outside the CDR3, is EPEVTQTPSHQVTQMGQEVILRCVPISNHLYFYWYRQILGQKVEFLVSFYNNEISEKSEIFDDQFSVERPDGSNFTLKIRSTKLEDSAMYFCASSYDEGSEKLFFGSGTQLSVL.

This clonotype was observed many times. V usage is TRBV10-3 and J usage is TRBJ1-1; no firm D call. This CDR3 comprises 13 residues. Germline CDR1 ENHRY, CDR2 SYGVKD. V lost 2 bases and J 1 base, leaving 5 bases between the germline ends. The CDR3 DNA reads as TGTGCCATCAGTGAGAAACAGAACACTGAAGCTTTCTTT. It codes for CAISEKQNTEAFF.

This clonotype was seen at least ten times. V and J are TRBV29-1 and TRBJ2-3; 14 bases match TRBD2. Trimming at V came to 6 bases and at J to 3 bases, leaving 2 bases not matched to a gene. In germline, CDR1 is SQVTM, CDR2 ANQGSEA. The CDR3 runs to 14 residues. DNA of the CDR3: TGCAGCGTGACTAGCGGGGGGGCGACAGATACGCAGTATTTT. Encoded protein: CSVTSGGATDTQYF.

In its sample, this clonotype was seen many times. This chain links TRBV10-2 with TRBJ2-1; 8 nucleotides match TRBD1. V lost 5 bases to trimming and J lost 7 bases; unmatched junction nucleotides: 7. Per germline, CDR1 WSHSY and CDR2 SAAADI. CDR3 size: 14 residues. The CDR3 sequence: CASSPTRTGNEQFF. The CDR3 DNA reads as TGCGCCAGCAGTCCCACCCGGACAGGGAATGAGCAGTTCTTC.

Many counts were recorded for this clonotype. The CDR3 spells CASSLDYRDDTQYF. For the CDR3, the DNA is TGTGCCAGCAGCTTAGACTACCGAGATGATACGCAGTATTTT. The chain has TRBV7-2 and TRBJ2-3; D unresolved. Trimming stripped 1 base from V and 6 bases from J, with 11 bases between. CDR1 and CDR2 (germline): SGHTA, FQGNSA. The CDR3 is made up of 14 amino acids. The whole variable domain, remainder taken from reference TRBV7-2 and TRBJ2-3, is GAGVSQSPSNKVTEKGKDVELRCDPISGHTALYWYRQSLGQGLEFLIYFQGNSAPDKSGLPSDRFSAERTGGSVSTLTIQRTQQEDSAVYLCASSLDYRDDTQYFGPGTRLTVL.

This clonotype was counted a few times. One base separates it from a far larger clone, so it is likely a read error. This rearrangement joins TRBV6-4 to TRBJ2-7; the D gene is possibly TRBD1 (6 bases). With 3 bases removed from V and 2 bases from J, the gap between germline ends came to 17 bases. This CDR3 has 16 residues. Germline lookup yields CDR1 MRHNA and CDR2 SNTAGT. The CDR3 spells CASSDGINGQPYEQYF. The DNA of the CDR3 is TGTGCCAGCAGTGATGGGATTAACGGACAGCCCTACGAGCAGTACTTC.

As regards this clonotype: This is likely an artifact of a read error, given a far larger clone one base away. This rearrangement joins TRBV6-4 to TRBJ2-7, with unresolved D. This CDR3 has 11 amino acids. V was trimmed by 4 bases and J by 6 bases, leaving 7 bases between them. Germline loops: CDR1 MRHNA, CDR2 SNTAGT. The CDR3 loop is CASSAWVEQYF. The CDR3 DNA is TGTGCCAGCAGTGCATGGGTCGAGCAGTACTTC.

This clonotype was observed many times. The chain joins TRBV5-4 to TRBJ1-2; TRBD1 matches at 7 bases. The CDR3 extends over 16 amino acids. Germline V gene lookup returns CDR1 SGHNT and CDR2 YYREEE (reference sequence). V lost 6 bases and J lost 8; bases outside the gene matches: 19. CDR3 sequence: CASTTRSGTASRGYTF. The CDR3 nucleotides are TGTGCCAGCACCACCAGATCCGGGACAGCCTCTAGGGGCTACACCTTC.

The sample holds many counts of this clonotype. The V gene is TRBV3-1, the J gene TRBJ1-5; a weak D match, TRBD1 (5 bases). Trimming cost V 3 bases and J 5 bases, with 11 bases left between them. CDR3 length: 14 amino acids. CDR1 and CDR2 from the germline V gene are LGHDT and YNNKEL (reference sequence). As DNA, the CDR3 is TGTGCCAGCAGCCAGGGACCTTCAGATCAGCCCCAGCATTTT. Translated: CASSQGPSDQPQHF.

This clonotype has only one observation. A far larger clone is one base from this, pointing to a likely read error. The genes are TRBV6-2 or TRBV6-3 and TRBJ1-4, with D possibly being TRBD1 (5 bases). Trimming pared 2 bases from V and 6 bases from J, leaving 13 bases between. The germline V gene has CDR1 MNHEY and CDR2 SVGEGT. This CDR3 is 15 amino acids long. CDR3 DNA: TGTGCCAGCAGTTACGGGACCAAGGCTTATGAAAAACTGTTTTTT. Its translation is CASSYGTKAYEKLFF.

V gene TRBV7-9 combines with J gene TRBJ1-3; tentatively, D is TRBD1 (5 bases). Germline CDR1 SEHNR, CDR2 FQNEAQ (reference sequence). With 5 bases removed from V and 4 bases from J, the gap between germline ends came to 12 bases. This CDR3 is built from 14 residues. CDR3 loop: CASSPRVGGNTIYF. DNA of the CDR3: TGTGCCAGCAGCCCCAGGGTAGGGGGAAACACCATATATTTT.

The CDR3 protein is CASLQAGRNQPQHF. In nucleotides, the CDR3 is TGTGCCAGCCTTCAGGCAGGCCGCAATCAGCCCCAGCATTTT. The V and J genes are TRBV28 and TRBJ1-5; D uncertain. V was shortened by 8 bases and J by 2 bases, with 13 bases between the two germline ends. CDR3 length: 14 amino acids. The germline V gene encodes CDR1 MDHEN and CDR2 SYDVKM. The full variable domain, with the rest looked up from reference TRBV28 and TRBJ1-5, is DVKVTQSSRYLVKRTGEKVFLECVQDMDHENMFWYRQDPGLGLRLIYFSYDVKMKEKGDIPEGYSVSREKKERFSLILESASTNQTSMYLCASLQAGRNQPQHFGDGTRLSIL.